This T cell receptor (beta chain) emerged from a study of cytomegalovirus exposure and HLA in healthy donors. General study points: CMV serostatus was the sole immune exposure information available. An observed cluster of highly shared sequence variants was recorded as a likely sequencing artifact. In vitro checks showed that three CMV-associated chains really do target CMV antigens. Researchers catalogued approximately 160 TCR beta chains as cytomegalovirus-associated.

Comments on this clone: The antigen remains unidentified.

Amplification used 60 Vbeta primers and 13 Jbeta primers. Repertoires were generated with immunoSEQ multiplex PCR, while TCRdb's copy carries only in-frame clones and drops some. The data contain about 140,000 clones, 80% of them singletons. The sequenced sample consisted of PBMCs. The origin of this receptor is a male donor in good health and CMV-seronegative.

CDR3 amino acids: CASRPGGTSGYNEQFF. The CDR3 DNA is TGTGCCAGCAGGCCTGGAGGTACTAGCGGGTACAATGAGCAGTTCTTC. This chain joins TRBV7-2 and TRBJ2-1, with TRBD2 identical over 9 bases. Germline V gives CDR1 SGHTA, CDR2 FQGNSA. V lost 6 bases, J lost 4 bases, and 10 bases stayed unmatched. The CDR3 loop spans 16 amino acids.